Listed below are T cell receptor beta chains from one sample, sequenced in a study of T-cell memory formation after mild COVID-19. TCRdb fed the 5' RACE reads into MiXCR, producing one record per CDR3 protein. The repertoire includes about 350,000 distinct CDR3 sequences, roughly an eighth of them detected once, and 22% sits in the top ten. The specimen was PBMCs or a T cell subset sorted from them (not recorded which). The source of these receptors is a man in his late teens or twenties who had mild COVID-19 (a few samples of this study predate the infection). Cell type and time point are not known. Each CDR3 is given with its conserved first and last residue. A D gene is named only where the DNA matches it firmly. Size is omitted from some rows. Given values are once, few, many or a class for expanded clones.

TRBJ2-1,NA,few,TRBV7-9,15,TGTGCCAGCAGCTTCGGTACCGCAAGGGGAGGTGAGCAGTTCTTC,CASSFGTARGGEQFF
TRBJ2-2,NA,NA,TRBV5-5,16,TGTGCCAGCAGCTTGTTTTCCAGGGAGAACACCGGGGAGCTGTTTTTT,CASSLFSRENTGELFF
TRBJ2-5,NA,NA,TRBV15,18,TGTGCCACCAGCAGACCCAAAAGACCCACAGAGTACCAAGAGACCCAGTACTTC,CATSRPKRPTEYQETQYF
TRBJ1-2,NA,NA,TRBV29-1,14,TGCAGCGTTGAAGAGAGGGGGTATAACTATGGCTACACCTTC,CSVEERGYNYGYTF
TRBJ1-3,NA,NA,TRBV7-2,16,TGTGCCAGCAGCCCCAAGAGGATTATCTCTGGAAACACCATATATTTT,CASSPKRIISGNTIYF
TRBJ2-2,NA,NA,TRBV6-5,15,TGTGCCAGCAGTTACAAGTCGTCCTACACCGGGGAGCTGTTTTTT,CASSYKSSYTGELFF
TRBJ2-2,TRBD1,NA,TRBV25-1,14,TGTGCCAGCCAAAGGACAGGGGCCACCGGGGAGCTGTTTTTT,CASQRTGATGELFF
TRBJ1-2,NA,many,TRBV4-2,13,TGTGCCAGCAGCCAAGACAGGGGCCATGGCTACACCTTC,CASSQDRGHGYTF
TRBJ2-1,NA,few,TRBV24-1,15,TGTGCCACCAGTGATTCCACATACTCCTACAATGAGCAGTTCTTC,CATSDSTYSYNEQFF
TRBJ2-7,NA,NA,TRBV6-2/TRBV6-3,16,TGTGCCAGCAGTTACCCCGGCCAGGATCCGTCCTACGAGCAGTACTTC,CASSYPGQDPSYEQYF
TRBJ2-3,NA,few,TRBV21-1,13,TGTGCCAGCAGCAAAGCGGGGCTAGATACGCAGTATTTT,CASSKAGLDTQYF
TRBJ1-2,TRBD1,NA,TRBV12-3/TRBV12-4,15,TGTGCCAGCAGCCATCGGGGGACAGGAAACTATGGCTACACCTTC,CASSHRGTGNYGYTF
TRBJ2-5,TRBD1,NA,TRBV5-5,15,TGTGCCAGCACCCCGGGGCAGGGGGTCGGAGAGACCCAGTACTTC,CASTPGQGVGETQYF
TRBJ2-1,TRBD1,many,TRBV7-2,16,TGTGCCAGCAGCTTAGCCGGGACAGCGGTGGGCAATGAGCAGTTCTTC,CASSLAGTAVGNEQFF
TRBJ2-1,TRBD2,many,TRBV6-4,14,TGTGCCAGCAGCCCTAGCGGGGGGGCCAATGAGCAGTTCTTC,CASSPSGGANEQFF
TRBJ2-7,NA,NA,TRBV7-2,11,TGTGCCAGCAGCCTCCTAAGCGAGCAGTACTTC,CASSLLSEQYF
TRBJ2-5,TRBD2,many,TRBV29-1,15,TGCAGCGTCACCAACGCTCTCGGGGGGGAAGAGACCCAGTACTTC,CSVTNALGGEETQYF
TRBJ2-5,NA,many,TRBV4-1,15,TGCGCCAGCAGCCAAGAGGACGCAGACCAAGAGACCCAGTACTTC,CASSQEDADQETQYF
TRBJ1-2,NA,few,TRBV4-1,14,TGCGCCAGCAGCCAGCAGGGCCGAAAGTATGGCTACACCTTC,CASSQQGRKYGYTF
TRBJ2-6,NA,few,TRBV4-1,18,TGCGCCAGCAGCCTGCGGACCCCCGGGGGCTCTGGGGCCAACGTCCTGACTTTC,CASSLRTPGGSGANVLTF
TRBJ2-5,NA,NA,TRBV20-1,15,TGCAGTGCTAGCATCGGGACCACGCCGGGAGAGACCCAGTACTTC,CSASIGTTPGETQYF
TRBJ2-5,TRBD2,many,TRBV5-1,19,TGCGCCAGCAGCTTGTACCCTACCGGGACTAGCGGGGGGTTGGAGACCCAGTACTTC,CASSLYPTGTSGGLETQYF
TRBJ1-6,NA,NA,TRBV7-2,15,TGTGCCAGCAGCTTATTACAGGGCGGGAATTCACCCCTCCACTTT,CASSLLQGGNSPLHF
TRBJ2-2,TRBD2,NA,TRBV7-2,14,TGTGCCAGCAGCTTCGGACTAGACACCGGGGAGCTGTTTTTT,CASSFGLDTGELFF
TRBJ2-5,TRBD1,few,TRBV4-2,16,TGTGCCAGCAGCAACGTGGGACAGGGAATGGGGGAGACCCAGTACTTC,CASSNVGQGMGETQYF
TRBJ1-2,NA,few,TRBV20-1,12,TGCAGTGCTCCAGACCAGCGCTATGGCTACACCTTC,CSAPDQRYGYTF
TRBJ2-5,NA,NA,TRBV5-1,15,TGCGCCAGCAGCTTGGCCTCAGCCGGACATGAGACCCAGTACTTC,CASSLASAGHETQYF
TRBJ2-5,NA,few,TRBV11-2,15,TGTGCCAGCAGCTTAGCCCAGGGTCAGGCGGCGACCCAGTACTTC,CASSLAQGQAATQYF